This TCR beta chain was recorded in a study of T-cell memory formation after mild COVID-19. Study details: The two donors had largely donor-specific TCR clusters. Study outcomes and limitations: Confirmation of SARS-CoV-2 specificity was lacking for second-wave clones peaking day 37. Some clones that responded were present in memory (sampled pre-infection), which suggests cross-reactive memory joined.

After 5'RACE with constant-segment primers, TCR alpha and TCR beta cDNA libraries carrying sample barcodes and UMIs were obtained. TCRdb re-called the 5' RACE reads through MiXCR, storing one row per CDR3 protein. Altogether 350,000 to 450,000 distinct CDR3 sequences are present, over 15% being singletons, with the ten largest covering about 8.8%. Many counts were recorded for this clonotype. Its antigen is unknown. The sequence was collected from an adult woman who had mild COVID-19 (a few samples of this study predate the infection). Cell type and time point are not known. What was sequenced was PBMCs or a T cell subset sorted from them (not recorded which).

CDR3 sequence reads: CTSDLTKGYTF. The CDR3 DNA is TGCACCTCCGATCTTACTAAGGGCTACACCTTC. The V call is TRBV20-1, the J call TRBJ1-2; D unresolved. Germline V gene lookup returns CDR1 DFQATT and CDR2 SNEGSKA (reference sequence). This CDR3 is 11 amino acids long.